Presented here are 28 T cell receptor beta chains from one specimen sequenced in a study of blood T cells in healthy people across ages. A J-beta primer mix and a sample-barcoded 5' primer were used in a second PCR of roughly 6 to 11 cycles. TCRdb passed the 5' RACE reads through MiXCR, listing each CDR3 protein once. The top ten hold approximately 2.1% of the sample, which has 1.5 million to 2 million distinct CDR3 sequences, around half seen once. Input material: blood. All receptors come from a woman between 40 and 50 years old in good health.

The chain is built from TRBV5-6 and TRBJ2-3; D gene unclear. The CDR3 covers 13 residues. V was clipped by 2 bases and J by 4 bases, with 8 bases between them. Germline values: CDR1 SGHDT, CDR2 YYEEEE. CDR3 residues: CASSFYSADTQYF. Here the CDR3 DNA reads TGTGCCAGCAGCTTCTATAGTGCAGATACGCAGTATTTT.

This chain joins TRBV19 and TRBJ1-5; a possible D gene is TRBD1 (5 bases). The CDR3 runs 16 residues. The V end lost 4 bases, the J end lost 0 bases, and 13 bases lay between the germline ends. The germline V gene encodes CDR1 LNHDA and CDR2 SQIVND (reference sequence). CDR3 DNA sequence: TGTGCCAGTAGTAGTTGGCAGGGAAATAGCAATCAGCCCCAGCATTTT. Amino acids: CASSSWQGNSNQPQHF.

The chain combines TRBV10-3 with TRBJ2-7; TRBD1 matches 8 bases. The CDR3 covers 13 residues. Germline loops: CDR1 ENHRY, CDR2 SYGVKD. The V segment lost 4 bases and the J segment 6 bases; nucleotides outside the gene matches: 5. CDR3 DNA: TGTGCCATCAGTGCCGACAGGGGAGTCGAGCAGTACTTC. Translating it yields CAISADRGVEQYF.

About this clonotype itself: At one end, the junction sequence differs from germline, possibly due to a read error. The chain employs TRBV28 and TRBJ2-3; 7 nucleotides agree with TRBD1. Per germline, CDR1 MDHEN and CDR2 SYDVKM. The CDR3 is 15 amino acids. The DNA for the CDR3 is TGTGCCAGCAGTTTACGGGACAGCCGCACAGATGCGCAGTATTTT. Translating it yields CASSLRDSRTDAQYF.

This clonotype was found once. The V and J genes are TRBV25-1 and TRBJ1-2; D ambiguous. The germline V gene has CDR1 MGHDK and CDR2 SYGVNS. This CDR3 spans 14 amino acids. The V and J ends lost 7 bases and 2 bases respectively, with 14 bases between them. The CDR3 DNA sequence: TGTGCCAGCACAACTGGGGTTAACAACTATGGCTACACCTTC. Translated, it gives CASTTGVNNYGYTF.

J is TRBJ2-7 and V is TRBV6-6, with TRBD1 identical over 10 bases. V was clipped by 2 bases and J by 2 bases; unmatched bases: 9. Germline CDR1 MNHNY, CDR2 SVGAGI (reference sequence). The CDR3 sequence is 17 residues long. The CDR3 sequence: CASSYPFRDRGTYEQYF. CDR3 nucleotides: TGTGCCAGCAGTTACCCCTTCCGGGACAGGGGAACCTACGAGCAGTACTTC.

This clonotype came up a few times. The chain is built from TRBV9 and TRBJ2-5; TRBD2 is a possible D gene (5 bases). V was clipped by 2 bases and J by 5 bases, with 16 bases between them. The CDR3 runs to 15 residues. Germline V gene lookup returns CDR1 SGDLS and CDR2 YYNGEE. CDR3 coding DNA: TGTGCCAGCAGCGTTGGGGTCGGGATCGGCGAGACCCAGTACTTC. Its translation: CASSVGVGIGETQYF.

The chain carries TRBV20-1 and TRBJ2-3; D might be TRBD1 (5 bases). The V gene's germline CDR1 is DFQATT and CDR2 SNEGSKA (reference sequence). The CDR3 loop spans 14 amino acids. Deletions cut 4 bases from V and 0 bases from J, with 11 bases between. The CDR3 DNA follows: TGCAGTGCTAAAGTCGGACATAGCACAGATACGCAGTATTTT. This gives the protein CSAKVGHSTDTQYF.

This clonotype has only a few counts. V is TRBV6-2 or TRBV6-3 and J is TRBJ2-4; no firm D call. The length of the CDR3 is 16 residues. The V and J ends lost 2 bases and 0 bases respectively, with 11 bases between them. Germline assignment: CDR1 MNHEY and CDR2 SVGEGT. DNA for the CDR3: TGTGCCAGCAGTTACAGCCCAACGGGAGCCAAAAACATTCAGTACTTC. Its protein is CASSYSPTGAKNIQYF.

This clonotype was recorded a few times. The genes are TRBV6-2 or TRBV6-3 and TRBJ2-7; 10 bases fit TRBD2. The V gene's germline CDR1 is MNHEY and CDR2 SVGEGT. V trimming: 10 bases; J trimming: 6 bases; junction bases outside the gene matches: 9. The CDR3 is made up of 13 amino acids. The CDR3 reads CATSGGASSEQYF. CDR3 DNA sequence: TGTGCCACCAGCGGGGGGGCCTCATCCGAGCAGTACTTC.

This clonotype was recorded only once. V and J are TRBV20-1 and TRBJ2-5; the D gene is possibly TRBD2 (5 bases). Germline assignment: CDR1 DFQATT and CDR2 SNEGSKA (reference sequence). This CDR3 comprises 17 residues. With 0 bases removed from V and 5 bases from J, the gap between germline ends came to 22 bases. The CDR3 region has the DNA TGCAGTGCTAGAGATCATTCTCGGGCTAGCTCCGGGGAGACCCAGTACTTC. It translates to CSARDHSRASSGETQYF.

This sequence joins TRBV6-1 and TRBJ1-2; a possible D gene is TRBD1 (6 bases). Trimming pared 3 bases from V and 2 bases from J, leaving 16 bases between. Germline CDR1 is MNHNS and CDR2 is SASEGT. This CDR3 has 16 amino acids. The CDR3 sequence is CASSDSGGTLNYGYTF. The CDR3, as DNA: TGTGCCAGCAGTGACTCTGGGGGGACACTAAACTATGGCTACACCTTC.

The count of this clonotype is one. V is TRBV28 and J is TRBJ2-3, with 9 positions matching TRBD1. CDR3 length: 12 residues. Germline V gene sequence: CDR1 MDHEN, CDR2 SYDVKM. J was trimmed by 11 bases and V by 7 bases; bases with no gene match: 7. The CDR3 DNA follows: TGTGCCAGCACCGAACAGGGGGCCGAGCAGTATTTT. Amino acids: CASTEQGAEQYF.

V gene TRBV6-5 combines with J gene TRBJ1-2, with unresolved D. This CDR3 comprises 14 residues. The V and J ends lost 6 bases and 4 bases respectively, with 15 bases between them. Germline CDR1 reads MNHEY; CDR2 reads SVGAGI. CDR3 bases: TGTGCCAGCAGGATCGCGACGGACTTCTATGGCTACACCTTC. Protein: CASRIATDFYGYTF.

Ten or more counts support this clonotype. The chain is built from TRBV29-1 and TRBJ2-7; maybe TRBD1 (6 bases). V was pared by 2 bases and J by 5 bases, with 10 bases between. Germline CDR1 reads SQVTM; CDR2 reads ANQGSEA. This CDR3 has 12 amino acids. CDR3 sequence: CSVEQPGDEQYF. The CDR3 bases are TGCAGCGTTGAACAGCCAGGGGACGAGCAGTACTTC.

CDR3 protein: CASSVTLTGSSYNSPLHF. In nucleotides, the CDR3 is TGTGCCAGCAGTGTAACCCTGACAGGGAGCTCCTATAATTCACCCCTCCACTTT. The J gene is TRBJ1-6, the V gene TRBV6-1; 7 positions match TRBD1. The CDR3 runs to 18 residues. CDR1 and CDR2 (germline): MNHNS, SASEGT. Trimming cost V 4 bases and J 0 bases; bases outside gene matches: 9.

This clonotype occurred once. The chain couples TRBV6-2 or TRBV6-3 to TRBJ2-3; 7 bases line up with TRBD1. This CDR3 spans 15 amino acids. J lost 0 bases, V lost 5 bases, and 5 bases had no gene match. Germline CDR1 reads MNHEY; CDR2 reads SVGEGT. The CDR3 loop reads CASSGVTGSTDTQYF. In nucleotides, the CDR3 is TGTGCCAGCAGTGGGGTGACAGGGAGCACAGATACGCAGTATTTT.

The V and J genes are TRBV29-1 and TRBJ2-5; 7 bases are shared with TRBD1. Germline CDR1 and CDR2: SQVTM and ANQGSEA. The trim removed 5 bases at V and 4 bases at J, leaving 7 bases unmatched. The CDR3 contains 13 residues. The CDR3 protein is CSVPDRPRETQYF. DNA of the CDR3: TGCAGCGTTCCGGACAGGCCAAGAGAGACCCAGTACTTC.

The V call is TRBV7-9, the J call TRBJ2-3, with 9 nucleotides matching TRBD2. The germline V gene has CDR1 SEHNR and CDR2 FQNEAQ (reference sequence). This CDR3 contains 19 residues. V dropped 1 base and J dropped 2; count of bases not matched to a gene: 13. CDR3 sequence reads: CASSLGPSGVPRLTDTQYF. The DNA of the CDR3 is TGTGCCAGCAGCTTAGGGCCTAGCGGGGTTCCCCGCCTCACAGATACGCAGTATTTT.

This clonotype has just a few counts. V and J are TRBV12-3 or TRBV12-4 and TRBJ2-1; tentatively, D is TRBD1 or TRBD2 (5 bases each). CDR3 size: 17 residues. Trimming stripped 0 bases from V and 0 bases from J, with 12 bases between. The CDR3 region is CASSLALTGRSYNEQFF. The DNA for the CDR3 is TGTGCCAGCAGTTTAGCGTTGACGGGACGCTCCTACAATGAGCAGTTCTTC.

The rearrangement uses TRBV7-9 and TRBJ1-5, with a possible D match to TRBD1 (6 bases). In germline, CDR1 is SEHNR, CDR2 FQNEAQ (reference sequence). The V end lost 5 bases, the J end lost 8 bases, and 19 bases lay between the germline ends. CDR3 length: 15 amino acids. The CDR3 here is CASSRGQSVREPQHF. CDR3 in DNA: TGTGCCAGCAGCCGGGGACAAAGCGTCCGGGAGCCCCAGCATTTT.

This clonotype occurred a few times. This chain links TRBV28 with TRBJ2-3; D uncertain. Between the trimmed V and J ends, which lost 5 bases and 2 bases, there was a span of 14 bases. Germline values: CDR1 MDHEN, CDR2 SYDVKM. The length of the CDR3 is 15 residues. The CDR3 region is CASSPHGGNTDTQYF. CDR3 DNA sequence: TGTGCCAGCAGTCCCCATGGCGGAAACACAGATACGCAGTATTTT.

This clonotype was found a few times. This sequence joins TRBV20-1 and TRBJ2-1, with TRBD2 matching 11 bases. From germline, CDR1 is DFQATT and CDR2 SNEGSKA (reference sequence). V was clipped by 0 bases and J by 6 bases; unmatched bases: 4. The length of the CDR3 is 15 residues. CDR3 in amino acids: CSARDGTSGGNEQFF. The CDR3 DNA reads as TGCAGTGCTAGAGATGGCACTAGCGGGGGCAATGAGCAGTTCTTC.

This clonotype was observed a handful of times. V gene TRBV10-3 combines with J gene TRBJ2-7; 10 positions match TRBD1. After removal of 4 bases from V and 7 bases from J, the junction contained 10 bases not matched to a gene. The CDR3 consists of 15 residues. The germline V gene has CDR1 ENHRY and CDR2 SYGVKD. This CDR3 reads CAISGQGQGVNEQYF. Here the CDR3 DNA reads TGTGCCATCAGTGGGCAAGGACAGGGGGTCAATGAGCAGTACTTC.

V is TRBV27 and J is TRBJ2-7; D perhaps matches TRBD1 (6 bases). Trimming took 6 bases from V and 5 from J, leaving 20 bases between them. The CDR3 is 15 amino acids. Per the germline V gene, CDR1 is MNHEY and CDR2 is SMNVEV (reference sequence). The DNA of the CDR3 is TGTGCCAGCAGCTCTAGACAGGACCCTTGGAACGAGCAGTACTTC. Translating it yields CASSSRQDPWNEQYF.

The genes are TRBV10-3 and TRBJ2-3, with 7 bases lining up with TRBD2. With 3 bases clipped from V and 6 bases from J, the junction kept 6 bases outside the gene matches. The CDR3 has 14 amino acids. The germline gives CDR1 ENHRY, CDR2 SYGVKD. CDR3 residues: CAISDLAATDTQYF. DNA of the CDR3: TGTGCCATCAGTGATCTAGCGGCTACGGATACGCAGTATTTT.

The genes are TRBV27 and TRBJ1-4; 7 bases are a match to TRBD1. The CDR3 contains 16 residues. V lost 5 bases and J lost 0; bases outside the gene matches: 6. Per germline, CDR1 MNHEY and CDR2 SMNVEV (reference sequence). The CDR3 is CASSMGQFSTNEKLFF. The CDR3, as DNA: TGTGCCAGCAGTATGGGACAGTTTTCAACTAATGAAAAACTGTTTTTT.

The CDR3 is CATSDMGETQYF. The CDR3 DNA sequence: TGTGCCACCAGTGATATGGGAGAGACCCAGTACTTC. The V call is TRBV24-1, the J call TRBJ2-5; unclear D gene. The CDR3 contains 12 residues. The V gene lost 3 bases and the J gene lost 4 bases, with 5 bases spanning the gap. Germline V gene data show CDR1 as KGHDR and CDR2 as SFDVKD.